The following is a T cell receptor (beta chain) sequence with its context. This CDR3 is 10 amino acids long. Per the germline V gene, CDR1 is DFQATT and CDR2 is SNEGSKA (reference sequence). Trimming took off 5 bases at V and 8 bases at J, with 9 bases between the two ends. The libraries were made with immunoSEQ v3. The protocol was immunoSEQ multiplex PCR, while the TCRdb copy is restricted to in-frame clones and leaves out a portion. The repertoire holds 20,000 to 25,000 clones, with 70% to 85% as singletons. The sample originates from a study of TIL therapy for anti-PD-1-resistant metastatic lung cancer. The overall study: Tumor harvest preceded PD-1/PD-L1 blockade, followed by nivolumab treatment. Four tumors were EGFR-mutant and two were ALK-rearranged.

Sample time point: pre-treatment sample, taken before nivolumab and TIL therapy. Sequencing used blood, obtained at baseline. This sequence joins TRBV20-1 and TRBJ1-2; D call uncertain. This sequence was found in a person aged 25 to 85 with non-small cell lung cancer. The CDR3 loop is CSALVGGYTF. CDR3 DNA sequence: TGCAGTGCTCTTGTGGGAGGCTACACCTTC.